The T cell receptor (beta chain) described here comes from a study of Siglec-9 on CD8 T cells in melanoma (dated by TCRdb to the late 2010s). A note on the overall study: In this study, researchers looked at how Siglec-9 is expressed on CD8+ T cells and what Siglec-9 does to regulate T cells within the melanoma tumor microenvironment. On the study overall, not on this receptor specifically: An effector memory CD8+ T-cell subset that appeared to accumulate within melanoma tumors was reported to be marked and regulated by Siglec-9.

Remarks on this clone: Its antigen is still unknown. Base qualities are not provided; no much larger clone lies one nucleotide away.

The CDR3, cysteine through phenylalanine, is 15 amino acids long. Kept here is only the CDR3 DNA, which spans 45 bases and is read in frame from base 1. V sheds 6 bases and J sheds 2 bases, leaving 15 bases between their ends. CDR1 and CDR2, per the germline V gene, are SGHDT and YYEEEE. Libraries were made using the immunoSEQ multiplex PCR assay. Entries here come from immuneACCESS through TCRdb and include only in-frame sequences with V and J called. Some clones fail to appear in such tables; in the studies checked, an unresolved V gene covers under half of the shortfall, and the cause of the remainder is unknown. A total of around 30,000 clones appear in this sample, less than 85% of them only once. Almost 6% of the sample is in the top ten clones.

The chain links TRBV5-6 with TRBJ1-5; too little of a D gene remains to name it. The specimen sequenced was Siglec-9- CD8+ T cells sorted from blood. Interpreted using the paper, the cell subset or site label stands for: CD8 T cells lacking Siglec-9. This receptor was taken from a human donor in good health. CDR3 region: CASNQVGAGNQPQHF. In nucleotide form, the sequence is TGTGCCAGCAACCAGGTTGGAGCGGGCAATCAGCCCCAGCATTTT.